This TCR beta chain is from a study of read filtering for tumor transcriptome and immune sequencing. Study summary: Transcriptome libraries were built from DNase-treated RNA.

This clonotype appeared many times. This library used roughly 430 ng RNA and molecular barcoded adaptors spanning alpha/delta and beta/gamma chains. A single record per CDR3 protein comes from TCRdb applying MiXCR to the reads. The sample lists about 57,000 distinct CDR3 sequences, about 20% seen once, with roughly 15% in the top ten. There are 16 residues in the CDR3. CDR1 and CDR2 (germline): MNHNY, SVGAGI (reference sequence). V lost 5 bases and J 6 bases, leaving 23 bases between the germline ends. V usage is TRBV6-6 and J usage is TRBJ2-7; possibly TRBD2 for D (11 bases). The material sequenced was a population of CD138-negative cells sorted from bone marrow. The receptor comes from a donor older than 35 with multiple myeloma. CDR3 residues: CASSRGQGLAGGEQYF. DNA for the CDR3: TGTGCCAGCAGTAGGGGACAGGGGCTAGCGGGAGGCGAGCAGTACTTC.